Shown below are 29 T cell receptor beta chains from a single sample sequenced in a study of cytomegalovirus exposure and HLA in healthy donors. The primer mix had 60 Vbeta and 13 Jbeta primers. The table came from immunoSEQ multiplex PCR; TCRdb's copy has only in-frame clones and leaves some out. The sample includes approximately 200,000 clones, 79% seen only once; the top ten take about 1.4%. The sample comprised PBMCs. These receptors were collected from a girl aged 10 to 17 in good health and CMV-seropositive.

The chain couples TRBV4-3 to TRBJ1-6; D is uncertain. The CDR3 has 15 amino acids. Germline-derived CDR1 and CDR2 are LGHNA and YSLEER. V was shortened by 1 base and J by 10 bases, with 14 bases between the two germline ends. The CDR3 loop is CASSQVADLGSPLHF. DNA of the CDR3: TGCGCCAGCAGCCAAGTGGCGGACTTGGGGTCACCCCTCCACTTT.

This clone was observed a few times. The rearrangement uses TRBV18 and TRBJ1-2; the match to TRBD1 covers 7 bases. This CDR3 comprises 15 residues. CDR1 KGHSH and CDR2 LQKENI come from the germline V gene. The junction had 11 bases not matched to a gene; V was cut back by 3 bases and J by 7 bases. DNA for the CDR3: TGTGCCAGCTCACCGTCTTCCGACAGGGTGGGTGGCTACACCTTC. The encoded protein is CASSPSSDRVGGYTF.

The chain has TRBV5-1 and TRBJ2-5; maybe TRBD1 (5 bases). The germline V gene has CDR1 SGHRS and CDR2 YFSETQ. The ends were cut back, 0 bases at V and 5 bases at J, with 14 bases in the middle. This CDR3 spans 15 amino acids. CDR3 sequence reads: CASSLAGQGTETQYF. The CDR3 DNA follows: TGCGCCAGCAGCTTGGCCGGGCAGGGCACTGAGACCCAGTACTTC.

The chain carries TRBV5-1 and TRBJ2-1; tentatively, D is TRBD1 (7 bases). The germline gives CDR1 SGHRS, CDR2 YFSETQ. The V gene lost 0 bases and the J gene lost 8 bases, with 21 bases spanning the gap. The CDR3 extends over 17 amino acids. In nucleotides, the CDR3 is TGCGCCAGCAGCTTGGCCGCTTCATCAGGGGGGCCCCATGAGCAGTTCTTC. Protein product: CASSLAASSGGPHEQFF.

The chain links TRBV30 to TRBJ2-3; 11 bases agree with TRBD2. J lost 4 bases, V lost 7 bases, and 7 bases had no gene match. Germline V gene lookup returns CDR1 GTSNPN and CDR2 SVGIG (reference sequence). CDR3 length: 14 residues. The CDR3, as DNA: TGTGCCTCCACTAGCGGGGGAGGGGCAGATACGCAGTATTTT. This gives the protein CASTSGGGADTQYF.

The chain carries TRBV10-2 and TRBJ2-7; TRBD1 matches at 11 bases. This CDR3 spans 15 amino acids. Germline CDR1 reads WSHSY; CDR2 reads SAAADI. Unmatched junction bases numbered 3, after V lost 4 bases and J lost 1 base. CDR3 nucleotide sequence: TGCGCCAGCAGTGCCGGGACAGGGGGTTCCTACGAGCAGTACTTC. Its translation is CASSAGTGGSYEQYF.

The V call is TRBV10-2, the J call TRBJ2-7; D is possibly TRBD2 (5 bases). The V end lost 3 bases, the J end lost 7 bases, and 7 bases lay between the germline ends. The CDR3 is 11 amino acids. Germline values: CDR1 WSHSY, CDR2 SAAADI. CDR3 nucleotides: TGCGCCAGCAGTGAAACGGGGGAGCAGTACTTC. This codes for CASSETGEQYF.

This chain uses TRBV6-5 with TRBJ2-1; no firm D call. Trimming cost V 0 bases and J 6 bases, with 6 bases left between them. The length of the CDR3 is 13 residues. Per the germline V gene, CDR1 is MNHEY and CDR2 is SVGAGI. The CDR3 is CASSYSPSNEQFF. CDR3 DNA: TGTGCCAGCAGTTACTCCCCTTCCAATGAGCAGTTCTTC.

The V gene is TRBV7-6, the J gene TRBJ1-3, with D possibly being TRBD1 (6 bases). V was cut by 2 bases and J by 2 bases, with 16 bases left in between. In germline, CDR1 is SGHVS, CDR2 FNYEAQ. This CDR3 has 17 amino acids. This CDR3 is CASSLSPTGWTGNTIYF. The CDR3 coding sequence is TGTGCCAGCAGCTTATCACCCACAGGGTGGACTGGAAACACCATATATTTT.

This chain links TRBV19 with TRBJ2-1; 7 nucleotides agree with TRBD2. Trimming took 5 bases from V and 0 from J; bases not matched to a gene: 19. Per germline, CDR1 LNHDA and CDR2 SQIVND (reference sequence). The CDR3 covers 20 residues. The CDR3 DNA sequence: TGTGCCAGTAGTCGAGATCGACTAGCCCGAAGACTTACCTCCTACAATGAGCAGTTCTTC. Protein sequence: CASSRDRLARRLTSYNEQFF.

Only one count was recorded for this clone. The genes are TRBV19 and TRBJ1-1; TRBD1 matches 7 bases. This CDR3 spans 14 amino acids. Germline V lookup: CDR1 LNHDA, CDR2 SQIVND (reference sequence). The trim removed 3 bases at V and 1 base at J, leaving 2 bases unmatched. The CDR3: CASSIWDRNTEAFF. In nucleotides, the CDR3 is TGTGCCAGTAGTATTTGGGACAGGAACACTGAAGCTTTCTTT. Supplemented by reference TRBV19 and TRBJ1-1, the full variable domain reads DGGITQSPKYLFRKEGQNVTLSCEQNLNHDAMYWYRQDPGQGLRLIYYSQIVNDFQKGDIAEGYSVSREKKESFPLTVTSAQKNPTAFYLCASSIWDRNTEAFFGQGTRLTVV.

The chain links TRBV18 to TRBJ1-1; no reliable D call. The V and J ends lost 6 bases and 0 bases respectively, with 8 bases between them. The CDR3 runs 13 residues. Germline V CDR1 and CDR2: KGHSH, LQKENI. CDR3 DNA sequence: TGTGCCAGCTCTCCGGTGCTGAACACTGAAGCTTTCTTT. This codes for CASSPVLNTEAFF.

This chain joins TRBV29-1 and TRBJ1-4, with D unresolved. Per the germline V gene, CDR1 is SQVTM and CDR2 is ANQGSEA. CDR3 length: 13 residues. The V end was cut by 4 bases, the J end by 1 base, with 7 bases between. The CDR3 DNA sequence: TGCAGCGTTGGATCAGGAACTAATGAAAAACTGTTTTTT. This translates into CSVGSGTNEKLFF.

The chain recombines TRBV5-4 with TRBJ2-6; 7 bases fit TRBD2. The CDR3 has 18 amino acids. V shed 4 bases and J 0 bases; nucleotides not matched to a gene: 10. Germline values: CDR1 SGHNT, CDR2 YYREEE (reference sequence). CDR3 protein: CASSDGEGHFSGANVLTF. The CDR3, as DNA: TGTGCCAGCAGCGACGGGGAGGGCCACTTCTCTGGGGCCAACGTCCTGACTTTC.

The V gene is TRBV4-1, the J gene TRBJ2-7, with 8 bases aligning to TRBD2. In germline, CDR1 is MGHRA, CDR2 YSYEKL. CDR3 length: 15 residues. With V trimmed by 1 base and J by 2 bases, 4 bases remained unmatched. The CDR3 bases are TGCGCCAGCAGCCAAGTTAGCGGGGCAACCTACGAGCAGTACTTC. It is translated as CASSQVSGATYEQYF.

This chain links TRBV6-5 with TRBJ2-5; 7 bases fit TRBD1. Germline CDR1 and CDR2: MNHEY and SVGAGI. V lost 5 bases and J lost 1; bases outside the gene matches: 4. The CDR3 extends over 14 amino acids. The CDR3 here is CASSNRDSQETQYF. CDR3 DNA sequence: TGTGCCAGCAGTAACAGGGACAGCCAAGAGACCCAGTACTTC.

The chain uses TRBV6-4 and TRBJ2-1, with TRBD2 identical over 9 bases. The junction had 6 bases not matched to a gene; V was cut back by 2 bases and J by 7 bases. The CDR3 sequence is 15 residues long. Per germline, CDR1 MRHNA and CDR2 SNTAGT. CDR3 sequence reads: CASSDETSGVNEQFF. For the CDR3, the DNA is TGTGCCAGCAGTGACGAGACTAGCGGAGTGAATGAGCAGTTCTTC.

The CDR3 DNA is TGTGCCAGCAGTATAAGGACGGGATCAACTAATGAAAAACTGTTTTTT. This encodes CASSIRTGSTNEKLFF. This chain connects TRBV11-3 to TRBJ1-4, with unresolved D. Trimming left V 6 bases short and J 0 bases short, with 14 bases between. The CDR3 is 16 amino acids. Germline V CDR1 and CDR2: SGHNT, YENEEA.

The chain has TRBV9 and TRBJ1-2; D is unclear. Germline V gene data show CDR1 as SGDLS and CDR2 as YYNGEE. V was trimmed by 4 bases and J by 6 bases, leaving 13 bases between them. This CDR3 spans 13 amino acids. CDR3 region: CASSSPGSHGYTF. The CDR3 DNA reads as TGTGCCAGCAGCTCACCAGGTTCACATGGCTACACCTTC. Based on the CDR3 plus reference TRBV9 and TRBJ1-2, the full variable domain is DSGVTQTPKHLITATGQRVTLRCSPRSGDLSVYWYQQSLDQGLQFLIQYYNGEERAKGNILERFSAQQFPDLHSELNLSSLELGDSALYFCASSSPGSHGYTFGSGTRLTVV.

There are a few counts of this clone. The V gene is TRBV5-1, the J gene TRBJ1-1; 7 bases map to TRBD1. CDR1 and CDR2 from the germline V gene are SGHRS and YFSETQ. V lost 4 bases, J lost 9 bases, and 9 bases stayed unmatched. The CDR3 extends over 13 amino acids. The CDR3 nucleotides are TGCGCCAGCAGCGCAGGGACAGCCAGTCAAGCTTTCTTT. Translated: CASSAGTASQAFF.

V usage is TRBV7-9 and J usage is TRBJ1-2; D gene ambiguous. CDR3 length: 14 amino acids. The V gene's germline CDR1 is SEHNR and CDR2 FQNEAQ (reference sequence). V was pared by 4 bases and J by 4 bases, with 13 bases between. The CDR3 sequence: CASSSSGASYGYTF. The CDR3 DNA reads TGTGCCAGCAGCTCCTCGGGAGCGTCCTATGGCTACACCTTC.

This chain connects TRBV9 to TRBJ1-4, with 9 bases that match TRBD1. Trimming cost V 4 bases and J 3 bases; bases outside gene matches: 19. The germline gives CDR1 SGDLS, CDR2 YYNGEE. The CDR3 length is 20 residues. CDR3 nucleotide sequence: TGTGCCAGCAGCCGGGGGGCTGGGACAGGGAGTTCCGCAGCTAATGAAAAACTGTTTTTT. Residues: CASSRGAGTGSSAANEKLFF.

The rearrangement joins TRBV27 to TRBJ2-5, with D hard to call. From germline, CDR1 is MNHEY and CDR2 SMNVEV (reference sequence). The CDR3 consists of 14 residues. With 2 bases removed from V and 3 bases from J, the gap between germline ends came to 10 bases. CDR3 loop: CASSLERSEETQYF. CDR3 DNA sequence: TGTGCCAGCAGTTTAGAGCGTAGTGAAGAGACCCAGTACTTC.

V usage is TRBV29-1 and J usage is TRBJ1-1; D is undetermined. Germline CDR1 is SQVTM and CDR2 is ANQGSEA. Trimming took off 2 bases at V and 6 bases at J, with 7 bases between the two ends. CDR3 length: 11 residues. Written as DNA, the CDR3 is TGCAGCGTTGAATATAGCGCTGAAGCTTTCTTT. This gives the protein CSVEYSAEAFF.

The chain has TRBV4-3 and TRBJ2-7; the D is unclear. The CDR3 extends over 13 amino acids. Germline V lookup: CDR1 LGHNA, CDR2 YSLEER. V dropped 0 bases and J dropped 3 bases, with 6 bases sitting between them. The CDR3 nucleotides are TGCGCCAGCAGCCAAGATCCCTACTACGAGCAGTACTTC. It encodes CASSQDPYYEQYF.

The J gene is TRBJ2-7, the V gene TRBV13, with D perhaps matching TRBD2 (6 bases). This CDR3 region has 13 residues. Germline V gene data show CDR1 as PRHDT and CDR2 as FYEKMQ (reference sequence). V lost 3 bases and J lost 6, with 12 bases in between. The CDR3 protein is CASSFGAGREQYF. For the CDR3, the DNA is TGTGCCAGCAGCTTCGGGGCGGGGCGCGAGCAGTACTTC.

This clone was found once. This chain links TRBV7-2 with TRBJ1-2; 12 bases are a match to TRBD1. The CDR3 sequence is 15 residues long. Per germline, CDR1 SGHTA and CDR2 FQGNSA. V lost 5 bases, J lost 8 bases, and 9 bases stayed unmatched. The CDR3 DNA reads as TGTGCCAGCAGCGTCTCGGGACAGGGGGCGAAAGGCTACACCTTC. It translates to CASSVSGQGAKGYTF. The complete variable domain, with remaining parts taken from reference TRBV7-2 and TRBJ1-2, reads GAGVSQSPSNKVTEKGKDVELRCDPISGHTALYWYRQSLGQGLEFLIYFQGNSAPDKSGLPSDRFSAERTGGSVSTLTIQRTQQEDSAVYLCASSVSGQGAKGYTFGSGTRLTVV.

The V and J genes are TRBV15 and TRBJ1-6; D remains ambiguous. Trimming took 0 bases from V and 6 from J, leaving 9 bases between them. Germline V gene data show CDR1 as LNHNV and CDR2 as YYDKDF (reference sequence). This CDR3 comprises 15 residues. In nucleotides, the CDR3 is TGTGCCACCAGCAGAGATAACGGTCTTAATTCACCCCTCCACTTT. Its translation is CATSRDNGLNSPLHF.

The chain uses TRBV7-9 and TRBJ1-2; maybe TRBD1 (6 bases). The V and J ends lost 5 bases and 8 bases respectively, with 12 bases between them. Germline-derived CDR1 and CDR2 are SEHNR and FQNEAQ (reference sequence). CDR3 length: 12 residues. The CDR3 region has the DNA TGTGCCAGCAGCAGTAACAGGGTCGGCTACACCTTC. It translates to CASSSNRVGYTF.